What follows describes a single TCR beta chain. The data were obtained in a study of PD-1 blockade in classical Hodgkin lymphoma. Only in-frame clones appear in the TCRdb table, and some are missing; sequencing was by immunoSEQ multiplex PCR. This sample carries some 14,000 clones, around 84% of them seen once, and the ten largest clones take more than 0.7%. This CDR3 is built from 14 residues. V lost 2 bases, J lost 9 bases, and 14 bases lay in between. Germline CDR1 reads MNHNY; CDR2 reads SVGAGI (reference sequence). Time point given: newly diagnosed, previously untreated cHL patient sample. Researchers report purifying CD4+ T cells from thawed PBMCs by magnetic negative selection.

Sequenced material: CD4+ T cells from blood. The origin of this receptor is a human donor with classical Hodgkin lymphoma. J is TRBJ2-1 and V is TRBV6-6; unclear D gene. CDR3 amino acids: CASSYRSTIGEQFF. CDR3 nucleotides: TGTGCCAGCAGTTACCGCTCCACGATTGGTGAGCAGTTCTTC.